This TCR beta chain was captured by sequencing in a study of T cells in Graves' hyperthyroidism and ophthalmopathy. There were TCR beta CDR3 regions amplified from RNA transcripts. Carried out on the TCR CDR3, a first-round RT-PCR used the HTBI primer set. TCRdb reprocessed the multiplex PCR reads with MiXCR, giving one entry per CDR3 protein. This sample has more than 450,000 distinct CDR3 sequences, with 12% to 15% found just once. Criteria for exclusion of patients were uncontrolled infection, other autoimmune disease, pregnancy or lactation. This sample holds PBMCs from about 10 ml fresh peripheral blood. This clonotype was recorded at least ten times. The clonotype originates from a woman aged 40 to 49 with Graves' hyperthyroidism. Specimen: blood.

CDR3 in amino acids: CASWLGLYNEQFF. The CDR3 nucleotides read TGTGCCAGCTGGCTAGGCCTTTACAATGAGCAGTTCTTC. The V gene is TRBV2, the J gene TRBJ2-1, with unresolved D. Deletions cut 8 bases from V and 4 bases from J, with 12 bases between. CDR1 is SNHLY and CDR2 is FYNNEI in the germline V gene. The CDR3 has 13 amino acids.